The following is a T cell receptor beta chain sequence with its context. The antigen is not known. The sample comes from a study of shared clonotypes between healthy human individuals. General study findings and limits: Among donors, the sharing of clonotypes was expected to be influenced by sequencing depth.

The germline V gene has CDR1 MNHEY and CDR2 SMNVEV (reference sequence). V was cut by 4 bases and J by 2 bases, with 17 bases left in between. The CDR3 length is 16 residues. Here immunoSEQ multiplex PCR was the method, and the copy in TCRdb shows in-frame clones only, minus some. The sample contains about 990,000 clones, about four fifths of which appear only once. The rearrangement joins TRBV27 to TRBJ1-2; D remains ambiguous. The source of this sequence is a man younger than 30 in good health. Some clones in this sample may be carry-over from other donors' samples. The sample consisted of memory CD4+ T cells from PBMCs. The subset: CD45RA-negative fraction. As DNA, the CDR3 is TGTGCCAGCAGTTCTTACGCGCTATCAATGAACTATGGCTACACCTTC. It translates to CASSSYALSMNYGYTF.